The 4 T cell receptor beta chains given below trace back to one sample, sequenced in a study of control samples from healthy donors and cancer patients. Method: immunoSEQ multiplex PCR; TCRdb's copy keeps in-frame clones and lacks some. This table has around 30,000 clones, 86% appearing once. The sample consisted of PBMCs. All receptors come from a woman aged 40 to 55 with lung cancer.

This chain links TRBV9 with TRBJ2-1; D unresolved. Trimming took off 0 bases at V and 4 bases at J, with 11 bases between the two ends. CDR1 and CDR2 from the germline V gene are SGDLS and YYNGEE. The CDR3 totals 15 residues. CDR3 protein: CASSVGGDIYNEQFF. CDR3 nucleotides: TGTGCCAGCAGCGTAGGAGGCGACATATACAATGAGCAGTTCTTC.

The CDR3 here is CASSVDGTINTEAFF. The DNA for the CDR3 is TGTGCCAGCAGCGTAGACGGGACGATAAACACTGAAGCTTTCTTT. The V call is TRBV9, the J call TRBJ1-1; D perhaps matches TRBD1 (5 bases). Germline V gives CDR1 SGDLS, CDR2 YYNGEE. V was clipped by 0 bases and J by 2 bases, with 11 bases between them. The CDR3 is 15 amino acids.

The rearrangement joins TRBV11-2 to TRBJ2-2, with TRBD1 matching over 8 bases. This CDR3 spans 16 amino acids. The V segment lost 4 bases and the J segment 3 bases; nucleotides outside the gene matches: 7. The germline gives CDR1 SGHAT, CDR2 FQNNGV. The chain's CDR3 is CASSWVPGQDTGELFF. CDR3 bases: TGTGCCAGCAGCTGGGTCCCGGGACAGGACACCGGGGAGCTGTTTTTT.

Details on this clone: This specimen includes other DNA sequences encoding the same CDR3. CDR3: CASSVGQGNSPLHF. DNA of the CDR3: TGTGCCAGCAGCGTCGGACAGGGAAATTCACCCCTCCACTTT. The chain combines TRBV9 with TRBJ1-6; 8 bases align to TRBD1. V shed 2 bases, J shed 7 bases, and the junction held 2 bases outside the gene matches. This CDR3 has 14 residues. The germline V gene has CDR1 SGDLS and CDR2 YYNGEE.